This T cell receptor beta chain was sequenced for a study of blood T cell repertoires in COVID-19 (dated by TCRdb to the early 2020s). Study-level background: Samples covering the acute and convalescent phases of COVID-19 were provided by collaborators in the United States, Italy and Spain. The prospective study material was composed of cDNA or gDNA derived from T cells, B-cell-depleted T cells, or PBMCs. Deeply sampled blood TCRbeta repertoires from subjects exposed to, actively infected with, or recovered from COVID-19 were included in the dataset. The repertoires were released in a freely available public database meant as a resource for research on the immune response to SARS-CoV-2. The samples were drawn from two sources: the first 160 participants of the ongoing ImmuneRACE study, and 1,254 subjects contributed by 6 global collaborators. Sample metadata almost always included a de-identified subject ID, COVID-19 status, age in years and sex. Where available, HLA class I and class II types were obtained from metadata supplied by the sample provider rather than from assay-based typing.

In regard to this clone: No cognate antigen has been identified for it. Base qualities are not recorded, but no much larger clone differs from it by a single base.

Whole blood was collected in K2EDTA tubes by collaborating institutions according to the institutions' own protocols. For TCRbeta analysis, collaborators shipped samples as frozen whole blood, isolated PBMCs, or DNA extracted from either of those sample types. Overall results and qualifications from the work: The amount of clinical and demographic metadata varied by source and participant and was provided uncurated.

TCRbeta CDR3 regions were amplified from genomic DNA by means of the immunoSEQ Assay, a bias-controlled multiplex PCR. The paper's data handling went like this. Nucleated cell counts per sample were estimated from amplification of reference gene primers within the assay. To quantify the absolute abundance of each unique TCRbeta CDR3 rearrangement, sequence reads were collapsed and filtered. For each sample, productive Simpson clonality was calculated by taking the square root of Simpson's diversity index across productive rearrangements. What TCRdb holds here is the immuneACCESS table cut down to in-frame rearrangements. Part of the clones is not present; checked against another copy, under half of the missing clones reflect an unresolved V gene, and the others are unexplained. V, J and clone size are taken as reported in that table, and D and trimming were inferred from the DNA itself. In all, the sample holds 270,000 or so clones, and 81% of those were seen once. The biggest ten clones account for under 3% of the sample.

CDR1 MDHEN and CDR2 SYDVKM are derived from the germline V gene. Including the terminal cysteine and phenylalanine, the CDR3 comprises 14 residues. Only CDR3 DNA is held: 42 bases, read in frame from base 1. V has 7 bases trimmed and J has 4 bases trimmed; junction bases matching no gene number 6. The sequenced sample consisted of peripheral blood. This clonotype was obtained from a woman aged 60-75 years with active or convalescent COVID-19. The chain is assembled from TRBV28 and TRBJ1-2, with 10 central nucleotides matching TRBD1. The nucleotide sequence is given as TGTGCCAGCAACTCGGGACAGGGGTCCTATGGCTACACCTTC. Its protein product is CASNSGQGSYGYTF.